The 13 T cell receptor beta chains presented below share a single source sample, sequenced in a study of shared clonotypes between healthy human individuals. The protocol was immunoSEQ multiplex PCR, while the TCRdb copy is restricted to in-frame clones and leaves out a portion. The sample records about 2.4 million clones, 90% to 95% being singletons. What was sequenced was naive CD4+ T cells from PBMCs. Indicated subset: CD45RA+ positively selected. Receptors originate from a man aged 18 to 29 in good health. Some clones in this sample may be carry-over from other donors' samples.

This chain connects TRBV10-3 to TRBJ2-3; TRBD2 matches at 9 bases. The ends lost 10 bases at V and 5 bases at J; junction bases unmatched: 10. Per the germline V gene, CDR1 is ENHRY and CDR2 is SYGVKD. This CDR3 contains 14 residues. The CDR3 bases are TGTGCCACCAAACTAGGACTAGCGTTAGATACGCAGTATTTT. It translates to CATKLGLALDTQYF.

CDR3 DNA sequence: TGTGCCAGCAGTTTATGGCAGGTAACCTACGAGCAGTACTTC. Its translation: CASSLWQVTYEQYF. The rearrangement uses TRBV28 and TRBJ2-7, with D unclear. Germline V CDR1 and CDR2: MDHEN, SYDVKM. The CDR3 runs to 14 residues. Trimming removed 0 bases from V and 2 bases from J, with 8 bases in between.

Remarks on this clone: The sample contains more than one DNA sequence encoding this CDR3. The chain carries TRBV7-9 and TRBJ1-2, with D hard to call. V lost 0 bases to trimming and J lost 2 bases, with 10 bases between them. The CDR3 loop spans 15 amino acids. Germline CDR1 reads SEHNR; CDR2 reads FQNEAQ (reference sequence). The chain's CDR3 is CASSLAGSLNYGYTF. The CDR3 DNA is TGTGCCAGCAGCTTAGCCGGATCCCTGAACTATGGCTACACCTTC.

The chain has TRBV2 and TRBJ2-2; 7 bases fit TRBD1. The trim removed 6 bases at V and 5 bases at J, leaving 6 bases unmatched. Germline CDR1 SNHLY, CDR2 FYNNEI. There are 14 residues in the CDR3. The CDR3 region is CASSRQGSTGELFF. CDR3 in DNA: TGTGCCAGCAGCCGACAGGGTTCGACCGGGGAGCTGTTTTTT.

This clone showed up just once. This sample also contains other DNA sequences that code for the same CDR3. The chain couples TRBV11-3 to TRBJ2-1; D is perhaps TRBD1 (6 bases). The V end was cut by 3 bases, the J end by 4 bases, with 10 bases between. The CDR3 extends over 14 amino acids. Germline CDR1 is SGHNT and CDR2 is YENEEA. In DNA form, the CDR3 reads TGTGCCAGCAGCTTGAGGGGGTTATACAATGAGCAGTTCTTC. It encodes CASSLRGLYNEQFF. The full variable domain, completed using reference TRBV11-3 and TRBJ2-1, is EAGVVQSPRYKIIEKKQPVAFWCNPISGHNTLYWYLQNLGQGPELLIRYENEEAVDDSQLPKDRFSAERLKGVDSTLKIQPAELGDSAVYLCASSLRGLYNEQFFGPGTRLTVL.

The chain joins TRBV15 to TRBJ2-7, with D uncertain. CDR3 length: 15 amino acids. V was shortened by 0 bases and J by 0 bases, with 9 bases between the two germline ends. Germline CDR1 reads LNHNV; CDR2 reads YYDKDF (reference sequence). The DNA for the CDR3 is TGTGCCACCAGCAGAGAGGTCAGGAGCTCCTACGAGCAGTACTTC. Encoded protein: CATSREVRSSYEQYF.

This clone was observed a few times. This sample also contains other DNA sequences that code for the same CDR3. V and J are TRBV28 and TRBJ2-5; D unresolved. CDR1 and CDR2 (germline): MDHEN, SYDVKM. V was cut by 2 bases and J by 5 bases, with 0 bases left in between. The CDR3 is 10 residues long. The CDR3 reads CASSLETQYF. In nucleotides, the CDR3 is TGTGCCAGCAGTTTAGAGACCCAGTACTTC.

The chain uses TRBV5-6 and TRBJ2-3, with 13 bases matching TRBD2. V lost 4 bases and J lost 3; bases outside the gene matches: 14. The germline V gene encodes CDR1 SGHDT and CDR2 YYEEEE. There are 19 residues in the CDR3. CDR3 sequence reads: CASSLPGWTSGRGTDTQYF. The CDR3 DNA reads TGTGCCAGCAGCCTTCCCGGCTGGACTAGCGGGAGAGGGACAGATACGCAGTATTTT.

The rearrangement uses TRBV2 and TRBJ2-2, with TRBD1 identical over 11 bases. V trimming: 5 bases; J trimming: 4 bases; junction bases outside the gene matches: 12. The CDR3 extends over 18 amino acids. Germline CDR1 and CDR2: SNHLY and FYNNEI. The CDR3 DNA is TGTGCCAGCAGTTTCCCCCTCCGGGACAGGGGGACCACCGGGGAGCTGTTTTTT. Amino acid sequence: CASSFPLRDRGTTGELFF.

The chain employs TRBV5-4 and TRBJ2-7; 12 positions agree with TRBD1. CDR1 is SGHNT, CDR2 YYREEE, per germline (reference sequence). The length of the CDR3 is 16 residues. Germline trimming cut 0 bases from V and 4 bases from J; bases unmatched to any gene: 5. This chain's CDR3 is CASSLGPGQGAYEQYF. The DNA for the CDR3 is TGTGCCAGCAGCTTGGGTCCGGGACAGGGGGCTTACGAGCAGTACTTC. Full variable domain (outside the CDR3, taken from reference TRBV5-4 and TRBJ2-7): ETGVTQSPTHLIKTRGQQVTLRCSSQSGHNTVSWYQQALGQGPQFIFQYYREEENGRGNFPPRFSGLQFPNYSSELNVNALELDDSALYLCASSLGPGQGAYEQYFGPGTRLTVT.

The chain carries TRBV10-3 and TRBJ2-1; a weak D match, TRBD1 (6 bases). Germline-derived CDR1 and CDR2 are ENHRY and SYGVKD. This CDR3 has 13 residues. Trimming pared 3 bases from V and 9 bases from J, leaving 12 bases between. CDR3 sequence: CAISDLGAGEQFF. The CDR3 region has the DNA TGTGCCATCAGTGATTTGGGGGCCGGTGAGCAGTTCTTC.

This rearrangement joins TRBV5-1 to TRBJ2-7; 8 nucleotides line up with TRBD2. Trimming took 5 bases from V and 2 from J; bases not matched to a gene: 9. The CDR3 has 15 amino acids. Germline V lookup: CDR1 SGHRS, CDR2 YFSETQ. CDR3 sequence reads: CASSGSGSSAYEQYF. In DNA form, the CDR3 reads TGCGCCAGCAGTGGAAGCGGGAGTAGTGCCTACGAGCAGTACTTC.

This clone showed up just once. V gene TRBV6-4 combines with J gene TRBJ2-3; TRBD2 aligns across 8 bases. The CDR3 is 14 residues long. The germline CDR1 and CDR2 sequences are MRHNA and SNTAGT. J gave up 10 bases and V 4 bases, and 10 bases lay outside the gene matches. CDR3 sequence reads: CASSVTGTSLAQYF. CDR3 DNA: TGTGCCAGCAGTGTTACCGGGACTAGTCTTGCGCAGTATTTT.